A selection of T cell receptor beta chains follows, all from one sample in a study of memory CD4+ T cells and cytomegalovirus serostatus. Repertoires were generated with immunoSEQ multiplex PCR, while TCRdb's copy carries only in-frame clones and drops some. The table lists about 57,000 clones, 70% to 80% of them singletons. Material: memory CD4+ T cells from blood. The receptor source for this set is an adult in good health and CMV-seronegative. The CDR3 runs from the conserved cysteine through the conserved F or W. D genes are given only for firm matches. Clone sizes are given selectively: once, few, many, or a class where the clone is expanded.

J: TRBJ1-3; D: NA; V: TRBV7-9; size: NA; length: 14; DNA: TGTGCCAGCAGCCACAGGGTTTCTGGAAACACCATATATTTT; CDR3: CASSHRVSGNTIYF
J: TRBJ1-1; D: NA; V: TRBV27; size: NA; length: 14; DNA: TGTGCCAGCAGGTCACCAGGCCGGAACACTGAAGCTTTCTTT; CDR3: CASRSPGRNTEAFF
J: TRBJ2-2; D: TRBD1; V: TRBV27; size: NA; length: 15; DNA: TGTGCCAGCAGACTCGACAGGGTCAACACCGGGGAGCTGTTTTTT; CDR3: CASRLDRVNTGELFF
J: TRBJ2-7; D: TRBD1; V: TRBV6-5; size: NA; length: 13; DNA: TGTGCCAGCAGTCGGGACAGGGGGGACGAGCAGTACTTC; CDR3: CASSRDRGDEQYF
J: TRBJ2-2; D: NA; V: TRBV27; size: NA; length: 16; DNA: TGTGCCAGCAGTCAAAAGGACAGAGAGTACACCGGGGAGCTGTTTTTT; CDR3: CASSQKDREYTGELFF
J: TRBJ1-1; D: NA; V: TRBV7-8; size: NA; length: 14; DNA: TGTGCCAGCAGCTTAGGACGGTTTAACACTGAAGCTTTCTTT; CDR3: CASSLGRFNTEAFF
J: TRBJ1-2; D: TRBD1; V: TRBV28; size: NA; length: 14; DNA: TGTGCCAGCGGTAGACAGGGTACAAAATATGGCTACACCTTC; CDR3: CASGRQGTKYGYTF
J: TRBJ2-3; D: NA; V: TRBV12-1; size: NA; length: 16; DNA: TGTGCCAGCAGCTTCCCGGGGGGGCCGGGCACAGATACGCAGTATTTT; CDR3: CASSFPGGPGTDTQYF
J: TRBJ2-5; D: TRBD2; V: TRBV19; size: NA; length: 14; DNA: TGTGCCAGTACGGGGGGGGCGGCGGGAGAGACCCAGTACTTC; CDR3: CASTGGAAGETQYF
J: TRBJ1-2; D: TRBD1; V: TRBV9; size: NA; length: 16; DNA: TGTGCCAGCAGCGTAGGGGCAGGGGGAGGATTTTATGGCTACACCTTC; CDR3: CASSVGAGGGFYGYTF
J: TRBJ2-3; D: TRBD2; V: TRBV9; size: NA; length: 15; DNA: TGTGCCAGCAGCGTGGGTAGCGGGGTTCGGGATACGCAGTATTTT; CDR3: CASSVGSGVRDTQYF
J: TRBJ2-2; D: TRBD1; V: TRBV18; size: NA; length: 13; DNA: TGTGCCAGCTCACCCCAGGGGGCCGGGGAGCTGTTTTTT; CDR3: CASSPQGAGELFF
J: TRBJ1-1; D: NA; V: TRBV13; size: once; length: 12; DNA: TGTGCCAGCAGCCCCTCGAACACTGAAGCTTTCTTT; CDR3: CASSPSNTEAFF
J: TRBJ2-3; D: NA; V: TRBV7-7; size: once; length: 13; DNA: TGTGCTAGCAGTCTCGGGACAACAGATACGCAGTATTTT; CDR3: CASSLGTTDTQYF
J: TRBJ2-5; D: NA; V: TRBV6-6; size: NA; length: 13; DNA: TGTGCCAGCTTCTCCGTGACCGAGCTGTCCCAGTACTTC; CDR3: CASFSVTELSQYF
J: TRBJ1-1; D: TRBD1; V: TRBV29-1; size: NA; length: 13; DNA: TGCAGCGCCCTGACAGGGGTGGGCACTGAAGCTTTCTTT; CDR3: CSALTGVGTEAFF
J: TRBJ1-2; D: NA; V: TRBV14; size: NA; length: 15; DNA: TGTGCCAGCAGCCAAGATCGGAGGCCGCACCTGGGCTACACCTTC; CDR3: CASSQDRRPHLGYTF
J: TRBJ2-2; D: NA; V: TRBV4-1; size: NA; length: 16; DNA: TGCGCCAGCAGCCAAGAGCCAGGGGTGAGGGCCGGGGAGCTGTTTTTT; CDR3: CASSQEPGVRAGELFF
J: TRBJ2-3; D: NA; V: TRBV19; size: NA; length: 13; DNA: TGTGCCAGTAGGGTAGCGCCCACAGATACGCAGTATTTT; CDR3: CASRVAPTDTQYF
J: TRBJ1-3; D: NA; V: TRBV28; size: NA; length: 13; DNA: TGTGCCAGCAGTTTTGAGTCGAGGAACACCATATATTTT; CDR3: CASSFESRNTIYF
J: TRBJ1-5; D: NA; V: TRBV6-6; size: NA; length: 16; DNA: TGTGCCAGCAGTTACTCGATGGAGGGTAGCAATCAGCCCCAGCATTTT; CDR3: CASSYSMEGSNQPQHF
J: TRBJ1-1; D: NA; V: TRBV9; size: NA; length: 14; DNA: TGTGCCAGCAGCCTGCAGGGGATGAACACTGAAGCTTTCTTT; CDR3: CASSLQGMNTEAFF
J: TRBJ2-3; D: TRBD1; V: TRBV27; size: NA; length: 15; DNA: TGTGCCAGCAGTTGGGGGACAGGTAGCACAGATACGCAGTATTTT; CDR3: CASSWGTGSTDTQYF
J: TRBJ1-5; D: TRBD1; V: TRBV19; size: NA; length: 17; DNA: TGTGCCAGTCAATTAGGTCTTGGACAGGGGGCTTTTCAGCCCCAGCATTTT; CDR3: CASQLGLGQGAFQPQHF
J: TRBJ2-1; D: NA; V: TRBV11-1; size: NA; length: 14; DNA: TGTGCCAGCAGCTTAGCGGGGGGACCCAATGAGCAGTTCTTC; CDR3: CASSLAGGPNEQFF
J: TRBJ1-1; D: NA; V: TRBV7-3; size: NA; length: 14; DNA: TGTGCCAGCAGCTTAGACGGTGATTACACTGAAGCTTTCTTT; CDR3: CASSLDGDYTEAFF
J: TRBJ2-7; D: NA; V: TRBV10-1; size: NA; length: 12; DNA: TGCGCCAGCAGCCAGCACTCCTACGAGCAGTACTTC; CDR3: CASSQHSYEQYF
J: TRBJ1-3; D: NA; V: TRBV11-3; size: NA; length: 15; DNA: TGTGCCAGCAGCTTAGCCCCAGGCTCTGGAAACACCATATATTTT; CDR3: CASSLAPGSGNTIYF
J: TRBJ2-5; D: NA; V: TRBV4-1; size: few; length: 13; DNA: TGCGCCAGCAGCCTACTAGTGCGAGAGACCCAGTACTTC; CDR3: CASSLLVRETQYF
J: TRBJ1-2; D: NA; V: TRBV28; size: NA; length: 15; DNA: TGTGCCAGCAGTTCCTCCGGACAGATGAACTATGGCTACACCTTC; CDR3: CASSSSGQMNYGYTF
J: TRBJ2-6; D: NA; V: TRBV7-8; size: NA; length: 14; DNA: TGTGCCAGCAGCTTAGTTTCTGGGGCCAACGTCCTGACTTTC; CDR3: CASSLVSGANVLTF
J: TRBJ2-1; D: NA; V: TRBV11-2; size: few; length: 13; DNA: TGTGCCAGCAGCTTGAGTTTCCTGCATGAGCAGTTCTTC; CDR3: CASSLSFLHEQFF
J: TRBJ2-6; D: NA; V: TRBV30; size: few; length: 14; DNA: TGTGCCTACTACTGGGGAACTGGGGCCAACGTCCTGACTTTC; CDR3: CAYYWGTGANVLTF
J: TRBJ1-5; D: TRBD1; V: TRBV5-1; size: NA; length: 14; DNA: TGCGCCAGCAGCTTTGGACAGGGAGGTCAGCCCCAGCATTTT; CDR3: CASSFGQGGQPQHF
J: TRBJ2-7; D: TRBD1; V: TRBV29-1; size: NA; length: 12; DNA: TGCAGCGGCGGGACAGGGGACTACGAGCAGTACTTC; CDR3: CSGGTGDYEQYF
J: TRBJ1-6; D: NA; V: TRBV6-1; size: NA; length: 12; DNA: TGTGCCAGCAGCTTCCGAGAGTCACCCCTCCACTTT; CDR3: CASSFRESPLHF
J: TRBJ2-1; D: NA; V: TRBV19; size: NA; length: 12; DNA: TGTGCCAGTAGTACCTCCTACAATGAGCAGTTCTTC; CDR3: CASSTSYNEQFF
J: TRBJ1-6; D: NA; V: TRBV5-1; size: NA; length: 14; DNA: TGCGCCAGCAGCTTGGTGGGCATGAATTCACCCCTCCACTTT; CDR3: CASSLVGMNSPLHF
J: TRBJ2-3; D: NA; V: TRBV21-1; size: few; length: 14; DNA: TGTGCCAGCAGCAATTGGAGAATCACAGATACGCAGTATTTT; CDR3: CASSNWRITDTQYF
J: TRBJ1-6; D: NA; V: TRBV12-5; size: NA; length: 12; DNA: TGTGCTAGTGGTTTGGTCCGTTCACCCCTCCACTTT; CDR3: CASGLVRSPLHF
J: TRBJ1-2; D: NA; V: TRBV27; size: medium-sized; length: 13; DNA: TGTGCCAGCAGTTTGAGACGGGGCTATGGCTACACCTTC; CDR3: CASSLRRGYGYTF
J: TRBJ2-7; D: NA; V: TRBV2; size: NA; length: 14; DNA: TGTGCCAGCAGTGGGTGGACTACCCTACACGAGCAGTACTTC; CDR3: CASSGWTTLHEQYF
J: TRBJ1-2; D: TRBD1; V: TRBV7-8; size: NA; length: 17; DNA: TGTGCCAGCAGCTTCCGGACAGGAGCTCCTGTACCAGGTGGCTACACCTTC; CDR3: CASSFRTGAPVPGGYTF
J: TRBJ2-7; D: TRBD1; V: TRBV15; size: NA; length: 15; DNA: TGTGCCACCAGCAGAGCACCGGGACAGGGGTACGAGCAGTACTTC; CDR3: CATSRAPGQGYEQYF
J: TRBJ2-7; D: TRBD2; V: TRBV11-2; size: many; length: 16; DNA: TGTGCCAGCAGCTTCTACGGGGGGTCTCGCTCCTACGAGCAGTACTTC; CDR3: CASSFYGGSRSYEQYF